This T cell receptor beta chain comes out of a study of blood T cell repertoires in COVID-19. About the study: Material from acute and convalescent COVID-19 was sourced from the United States, Italy and Spain. PBMCs, B-cell-depleted T cells, or T cells were the source of the cDNA or gDNA that made up the material.

The sample holds a few counts of this clone. In the original workflow: Amplification with reference gene primers provided the estimates of nucleated cell counts. Using immunoSEQ multiplex PCR, the repertoire was profiled, and TCRdb retains in-frame clones only, with some absent. D and trimming come from the DNA, and the V and J calls and clone size come from that table. This table has roughly 40,000 clones, about 86% appearing once. The specimen sequenced was peripheral blood. The receptor's source is an older man with acute or convalescent COVID-19.

CDR3 protein: CASSFAGTGGTEAFF. DNA for the CDR3: TGTGCCAGTAGTTTTGCCGGGACAGGGGGCACTGAAGCTTTCTTT. This chain links TRBV19 with TRBJ1-1; TRBD1 matches 11 bases. CDR3 length equals 15 residues. From germline, CDR1 is LNHDA and CDR2 SQIVND (reference sequence). The V and J ends lost 5 bases and 4 bases, in that order; junction bases with no gene match: 6.